The next 2 T cell receptor beta chains were all read from a single sample in a study of T cell responses to AZD1222 COVID-19 vaccine. TCRdb's table, derived via immunoSEQ multiplex PCR, lists solely in-frame clones and lacks some. Among some 95,000 clones, roughly 91% were seen once, and the ten largest hold over 2.5%. Sample: peripheral blood, taken on day 0 of MenACWY control vaccination. These receptors were collected from an adult in good health.

The rearrangement joins TRBV30 to TRBJ2-7; 7 positions agree with TRBD1. The CDR3 spans 11 residues. Trimming took 5 bases from V and 3 from J; bases not matched to a gene: 1. Germline CDR1 reads GTSNPN; CDR2 reads SVGIG (reference sequence). For the CDR3, the DNA is TGTGCCTGGGGGACAGTCTACGAGCAGTACTTC. Encoded protein: CAWGTVYEQYF. Based on the CDR3 plus reference TRBV30 and TRBJ2-7, the full variable domain is SQTIHQWPATLVQPVGSPLSLECTVEGTSNPNLYWYRQAAGRGLQLLFYSVGIGQISSEVPQNLSASRPQDRQFILSSKKLLLSDSGFYLCAWGTVYEQYFGPGTRLTVT.

The V and J genes are TRBV19 and TRBJ2-2; TRBD1 aligns across 10 bases. Germline CDR1 and CDR2: LNHDA and SQIVND (reference sequence). The CDR3 sequence is 17 residues long. With V trimmed by 7 bases and J by 6 bases, 14 bases remained unmatched. CDR3 sequence (DNA): TGTGCCAGTATAGGCGCCGGGGGACAGGGGCGTGCCGGGGAGCTGTTTTTT. As protein: CASIGAGGQGRAGELFF.